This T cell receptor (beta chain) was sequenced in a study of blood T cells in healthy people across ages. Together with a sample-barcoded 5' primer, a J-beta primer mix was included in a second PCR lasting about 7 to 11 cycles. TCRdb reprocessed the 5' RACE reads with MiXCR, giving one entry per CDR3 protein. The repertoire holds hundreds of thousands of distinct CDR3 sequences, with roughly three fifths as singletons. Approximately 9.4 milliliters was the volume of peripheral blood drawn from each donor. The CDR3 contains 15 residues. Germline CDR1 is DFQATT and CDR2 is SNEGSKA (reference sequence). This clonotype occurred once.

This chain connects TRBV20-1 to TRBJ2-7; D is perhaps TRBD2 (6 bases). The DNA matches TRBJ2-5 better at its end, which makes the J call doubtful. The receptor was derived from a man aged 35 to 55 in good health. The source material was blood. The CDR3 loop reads CSAEPSTAGTWTQYF. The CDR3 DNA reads TGCAGTGCTGAACCCTCGACAGCGGGTACTTGGACCCAGTACTTC.